These 11 T cell receptor beta chains came from one sample sequenced in a study of blood T cell repertoires in COVID-19. Here immunoSEQ multiplex PCR was the method, and the copy in TCRdb shows in-frame clones only, minus some. The sample lists approximately 68,000 clones, around 80% occurring once. Sequenced material: peripheral blood. These receptors all come from a woman aged 45-65 years with acute or convalescent COVID-19.

This sequence joins TRBV30 and TRBJ1-4; 10 bases agree with TRBD1. This CDR3 has 14 amino acids. The J segment lost 8 bases and the V segment lost 5 bases, leaving 8 bases of the junction unmatched. CDR1 is GTSNPN and CDR2 is SVGIG in the germline V gene (reference sequence). The CDR3 loop reads CAWGSGTGAEKLFF. The CDR3 nucleotides read TGTGCCTGGGGTTCCGGGACAGGGGCCGAAAAACTGTTTTTT.

V gene TRBV4-2 combines with J gene TRBJ1-1, with D perhaps TRBD1 (6 bases). Germline V gives CDR1 LGHNA, CDR2 YNFKEQ. V gave up 8 bases and J gave up 3 bases, with 13 bases separating them. This CDR3 contains 13 residues. For the CDR3, the DNA is TGTGCCAGCTCGGTAAAGGGGGACACTGAAGCTTTCTTT. This sequence encodes CASSVKGDTEAFF.

Only a few counts were recorded for this clone. The V call is TRBV30, the J call TRBJ2-1; 10 bases align to TRBD1. The CDR3 covers 14 residues. CDR1 and CDR2 from the germline V gene are GTSNPN and SVGIG (reference sequence). Unmatched junction bases numbered 0, after V lost 1 base and J lost 3 bases. In nucleotides, the CDR3 is TGTGCCTGGAGTGGGGACAGGGGCTACAATGAGCAGTTCTTC. Translating gives CAWSGDRGYNEQFF.

This chain connects TRBV11-1 to TRBJ2-1; 15 positions agree with TRBD2. V lost 3 bases, J lost 8 bases, and 5 bases stayed unmatched. Per the germline V gene, CDR1 is SGHAT and CDR2 is FQDESV (reference sequence). The CDR3 is 16 amino acids. CDR3 region: CASSLGLAGGGDEQFF. The CDR3 DNA is TGTGCCAGCAGCTTGGGACTAGCGGGAGGAGGCGATGAGCAGTTCTTC.

The table lists this clone with a few counts. The chain is built from TRBV20-1 and TRBJ1-5; 7 nucleotides agree with TRBD1. V was clipped by 3 bases and J by 2 bases; unmatched bases: 10. This CDR3 contains 16 residues. The germline CDR1 and CDR2 sequences are DFQATT and SNEGSKA (reference sequence). The CDR3 loop reads CSASWPWTGGNQPQHF. In DNA, the CDR3 is TGCAGTGCTAGTTGGCCCTGGACAGGCGGCAATCAGCCCCAGCATTTT.

This clone was seen repeatedly, ten times or more. The chain combines TRBV9 with TRBJ2-3, with 8 bases fitting TRBD2. Germline lookup yields CDR1 SGDLS and CDR2 YYNGEE. With V trimmed by 3 bases and J by 0 bases, 6 bases remained unmatched. This CDR3 is built from 16 residues. In DNA form, the CDR3 reads TGTGCCAGCAGCGGTAATAGCGGGATTAGCACAGATACGCAGTATTTT. It encodes CASSGNSGISTDTQYF.

The DNA for the CDR3 is TGTGCCAGCAGTTACCACGGGGAGCTGTTTTTT. This translates into CASSYHGELFF. The chain is built from TRBV6-2 or TRBV6-3 and TRBJ2-2, with no clear D. Trimming shortened V by 2 bases and J by 7 bases, and 2 bases separated the two germline ends. Germline assignment: CDR1 MNHEY and CDR2 SVGEGT. The CDR3 contains 11 residues.

The rearrangement links TRBV7-2 to TRBJ2-1; D might be TRBD2 (6 bases). The CDR3 is made up of 16 amino acids. CDR1 and CDR2 from the germline V gene are SGHTA and FQGNSA. V lost 1 base, J lost 2 bases, and 12 bases lay in between. CDR3 protein: CASSLGVRGAYNEQFF. The CDR3 region has the DNA TGTGCCAGCAGCTTAGGGGTCCGCGGGGCCTACAATGAGCAGTTCTTC.

The chain employs TRBV29-1 and TRBJ2-4; D not resolved. CDR1 SQVTM and CDR2 ANQGSEA come from the germline V gene. The CDR3 length is 11 residues. Trimming cost V 3 bases and J 8 bases, with 8 bases left between them. Here the CDR3 DNA reads TGCAGCGTTGAGGTCAGCGACATTCAGTACTTC. As protein: CSVEVSDIQYF.

The J gene is TRBJ1-1, the V gene TRBV2; D perhaps matches TRBD1 (5 bases). The CDR3 consists of 12 residues. V was pared by 8 bases and J by 5 bases, with 12 bases between. Germline V gene data show CDR1 as SNHLY and CDR2 as FYNNEI. CDR3 sequence (DNA): TGTGCCAGCCTGGGGCTGGGGACTGAAGCTTTCTTT. It yields the protein CASLGLGTEAFF.

The J gene is TRBJ1-1, the V gene TRBV6-2 or TRBV6-3; a possible D gene is TRBD1 (5 bases). Trimming took 3 bases from V and 1 from J, leaving 9 bases between them. Germline lookup yields CDR1 MNHEY and CDR2 SVGEGT. This CDR3 has 14 residues. DNA for the CDR3: TGTGCCAGCAGTTATCTGGGGGGGAACACTGAAGCTTTCTTT. It translates to CASSYLGGNTEAFF.